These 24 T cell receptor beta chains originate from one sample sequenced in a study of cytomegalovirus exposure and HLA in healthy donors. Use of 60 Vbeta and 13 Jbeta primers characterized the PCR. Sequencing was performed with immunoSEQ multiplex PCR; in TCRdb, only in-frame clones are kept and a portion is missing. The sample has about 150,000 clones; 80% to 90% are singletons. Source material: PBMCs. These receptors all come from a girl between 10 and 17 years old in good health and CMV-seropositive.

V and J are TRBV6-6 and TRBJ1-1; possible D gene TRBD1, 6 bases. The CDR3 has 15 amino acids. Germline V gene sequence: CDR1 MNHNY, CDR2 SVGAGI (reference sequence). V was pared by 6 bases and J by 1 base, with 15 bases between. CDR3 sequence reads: CASRNYRERNTEAFF. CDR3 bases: TGTGCCAGCAGAAATTACAGGGAAAGGAACACTGAAGCTTTCTTT.

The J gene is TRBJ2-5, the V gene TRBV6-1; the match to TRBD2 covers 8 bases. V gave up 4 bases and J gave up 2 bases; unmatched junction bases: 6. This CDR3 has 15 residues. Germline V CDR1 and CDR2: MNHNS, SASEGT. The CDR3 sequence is CASSGGIAGQETQYF. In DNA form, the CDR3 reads TGTGCCAGCAGTGGGGGGATAGCGGGGCAAGAGACCCAGTACTTC.

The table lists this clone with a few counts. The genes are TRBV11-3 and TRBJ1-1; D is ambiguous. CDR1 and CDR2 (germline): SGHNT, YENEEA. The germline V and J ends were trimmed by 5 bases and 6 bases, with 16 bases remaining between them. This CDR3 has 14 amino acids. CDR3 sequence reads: CASSPRETLSEAFF. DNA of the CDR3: TGTGCCAGCAGCCCTCGAGAAACCCTATCTGAAGCTTTCTTT.

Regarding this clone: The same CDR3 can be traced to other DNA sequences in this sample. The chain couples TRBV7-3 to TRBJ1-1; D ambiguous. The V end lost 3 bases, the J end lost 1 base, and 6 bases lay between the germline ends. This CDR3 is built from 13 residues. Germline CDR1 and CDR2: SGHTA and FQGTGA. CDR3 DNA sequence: TGTGCCAGCAGCTTTAGACAGAACACTGAAGCTTTCTTT. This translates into CASSFRQNTEAFF.

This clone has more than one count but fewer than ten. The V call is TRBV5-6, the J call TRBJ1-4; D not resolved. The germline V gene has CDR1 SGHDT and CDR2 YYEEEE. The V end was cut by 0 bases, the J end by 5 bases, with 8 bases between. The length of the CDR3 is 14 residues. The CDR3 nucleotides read TGTGCCAGCAGCTTGGGGCGGTTCAATGAAAAACTGTTTTTT. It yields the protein CASSLGRFNEKLFF.

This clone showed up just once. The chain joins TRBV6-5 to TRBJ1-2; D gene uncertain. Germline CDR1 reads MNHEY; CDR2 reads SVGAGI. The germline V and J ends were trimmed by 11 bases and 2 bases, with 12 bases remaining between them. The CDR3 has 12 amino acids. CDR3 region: CAGGVLNYGYTF. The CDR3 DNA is TGTGCCGGCGGTGTTTTGAACTATGGCTACACCTTC.

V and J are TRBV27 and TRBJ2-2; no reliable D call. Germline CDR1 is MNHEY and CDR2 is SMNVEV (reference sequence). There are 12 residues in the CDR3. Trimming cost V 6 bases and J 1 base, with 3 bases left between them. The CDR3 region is CASSKNTGELFF. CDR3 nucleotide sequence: TGTGCCAGCAGCAAGAACACCGGGGAGCTGTTTTTT.

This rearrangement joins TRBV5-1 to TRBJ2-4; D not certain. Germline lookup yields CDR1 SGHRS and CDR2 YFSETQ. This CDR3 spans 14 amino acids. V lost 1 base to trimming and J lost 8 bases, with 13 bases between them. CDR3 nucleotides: TGCGCCAGCAGCTTGAACCCCAAACGGGACATTCAGTACTTC. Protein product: CASSLNPKRDIQYF.

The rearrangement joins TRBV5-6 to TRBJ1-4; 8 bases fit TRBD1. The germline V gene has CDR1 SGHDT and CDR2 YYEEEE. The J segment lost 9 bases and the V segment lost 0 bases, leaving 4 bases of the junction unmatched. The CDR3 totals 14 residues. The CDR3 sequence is CASSLVDREQKLFF. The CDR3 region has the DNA TGTGCCAGCAGCTTGGTGGACAGGGAGCAAAAACTGTTTTTT.

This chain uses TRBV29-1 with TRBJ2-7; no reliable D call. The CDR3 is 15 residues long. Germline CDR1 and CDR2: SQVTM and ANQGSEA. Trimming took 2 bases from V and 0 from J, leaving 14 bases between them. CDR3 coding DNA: TGCAGCGTTGAAATTGAGGCAAAAAGCTCCTACGAGCAGTACTTC. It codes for CSVEIEAKSSYEQYF.

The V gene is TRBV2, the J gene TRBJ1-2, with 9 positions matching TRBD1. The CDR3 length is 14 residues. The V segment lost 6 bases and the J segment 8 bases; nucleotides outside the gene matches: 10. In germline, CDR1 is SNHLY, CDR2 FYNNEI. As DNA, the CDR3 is TGTGCCAGCAGCGACGTGACAGGGGGTTGGGGCTACACCTTC. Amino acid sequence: CASSDVTGGWGYTF.

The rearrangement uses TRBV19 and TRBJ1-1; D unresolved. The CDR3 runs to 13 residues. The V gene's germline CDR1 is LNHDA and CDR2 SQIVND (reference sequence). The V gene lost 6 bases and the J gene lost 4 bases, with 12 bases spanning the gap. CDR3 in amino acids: CASSRGGGTEAFF. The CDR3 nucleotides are TGTGCCAGTAGCCGAGGAGGAGGCACTGAAGCTTTCTTT.

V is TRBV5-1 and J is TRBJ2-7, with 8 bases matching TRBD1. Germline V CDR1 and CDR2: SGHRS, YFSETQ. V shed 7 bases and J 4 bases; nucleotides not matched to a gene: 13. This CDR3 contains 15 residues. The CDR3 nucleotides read TGCGCCAGCTCCGTCTCCGGGACAGGAGTTTACGAGCAGTACTTC. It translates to CASSVSGTGVYEQYF.

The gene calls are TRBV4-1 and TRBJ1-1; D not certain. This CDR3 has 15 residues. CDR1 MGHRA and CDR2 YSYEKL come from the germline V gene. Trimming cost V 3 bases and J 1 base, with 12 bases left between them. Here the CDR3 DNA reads TGCGCCAGCAGCCAGAAGCAGGCGGGGAACACTGAAGCTTTCTTT. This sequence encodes CASSQKQAGNTEAFF.

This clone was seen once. CDR3 coding DNA: TGTGCCAGCAGCCTCCGGGACAAGAACTATGGCTACACCTTC. As protein: CASSLRDKNYGYTF. The chain combines TRBV7-8 with TRBJ1-2; D perhaps matches TRBD1 (6 bases). The CDR3 length is 14 residues. Germline V gives CDR1 SGHVS, CDR2 FQNEAQ. V was cut by 5 bases and J by 2 bases, with 12 bases left in between.

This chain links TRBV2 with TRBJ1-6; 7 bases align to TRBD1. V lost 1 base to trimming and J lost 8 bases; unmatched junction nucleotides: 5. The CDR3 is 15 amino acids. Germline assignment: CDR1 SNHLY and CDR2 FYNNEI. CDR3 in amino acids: CASSEDLRGDSPLHF. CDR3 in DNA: TGTGCCAGCAGTGAAGACCTCAGGGGGGATTCACCCCTCCACTTT.

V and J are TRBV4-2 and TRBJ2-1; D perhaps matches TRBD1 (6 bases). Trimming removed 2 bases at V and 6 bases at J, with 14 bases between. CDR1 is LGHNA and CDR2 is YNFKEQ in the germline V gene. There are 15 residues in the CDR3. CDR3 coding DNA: TGTGCCAGCAGCCAACAAGGGGGTGGAGGCAATGAGCAGTTCTTC. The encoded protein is CASSQQGGGGNEQFF.

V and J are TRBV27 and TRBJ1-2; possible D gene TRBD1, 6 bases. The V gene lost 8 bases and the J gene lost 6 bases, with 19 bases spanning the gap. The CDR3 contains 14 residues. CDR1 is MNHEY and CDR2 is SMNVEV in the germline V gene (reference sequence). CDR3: CASSLNGRGDGYTF. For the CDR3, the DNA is TGTGCCAGCTCCCTAAACGGCAGGGGCGATGGCTACACCTTC.

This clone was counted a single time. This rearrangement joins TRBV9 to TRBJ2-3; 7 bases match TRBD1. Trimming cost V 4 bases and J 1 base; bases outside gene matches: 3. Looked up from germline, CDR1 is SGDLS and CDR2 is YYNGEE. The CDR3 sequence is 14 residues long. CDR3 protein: CASSPTGRTDTQYF. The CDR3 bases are TGTGCCAGCAGCCCGACAGGGCGCACAGATACGCAGTATTTT.

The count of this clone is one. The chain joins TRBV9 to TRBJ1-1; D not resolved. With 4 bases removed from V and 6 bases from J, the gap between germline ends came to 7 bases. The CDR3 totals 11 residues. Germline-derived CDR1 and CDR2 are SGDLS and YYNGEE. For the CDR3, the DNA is TGTGCCAGCAGCTCCGGGGCTGAAGCTTTCTTT. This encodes CASSSGAEAFF. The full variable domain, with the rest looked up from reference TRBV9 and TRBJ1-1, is DSGVTQTPKHLITATGQRVTLRCSPRSGDLSVYWYQQSLDQGLQFLIQYYNGEERAKGNILERFSAQQFPDLHSELNLSSLELGDSALYFCASSSGAEAFFGQGTRLTVV.

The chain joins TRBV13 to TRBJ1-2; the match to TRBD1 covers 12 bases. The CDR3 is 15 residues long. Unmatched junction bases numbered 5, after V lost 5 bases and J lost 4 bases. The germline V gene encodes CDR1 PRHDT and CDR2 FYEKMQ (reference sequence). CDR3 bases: TGTGCCAGCAGCCCCGGGACAGGGGGCCCCTATGGCTACACCTTC. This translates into CASSPGTGGPYGYTF.

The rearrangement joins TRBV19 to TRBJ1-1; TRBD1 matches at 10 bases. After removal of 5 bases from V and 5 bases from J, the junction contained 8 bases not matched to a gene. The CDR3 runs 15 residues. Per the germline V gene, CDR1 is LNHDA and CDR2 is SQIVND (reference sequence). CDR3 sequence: CASSLSGTGVTEAFF. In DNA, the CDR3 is TGTGCCAGTAGTCTCTCCGGGACAGGGGTTACTGAAGCTTTCTTT.

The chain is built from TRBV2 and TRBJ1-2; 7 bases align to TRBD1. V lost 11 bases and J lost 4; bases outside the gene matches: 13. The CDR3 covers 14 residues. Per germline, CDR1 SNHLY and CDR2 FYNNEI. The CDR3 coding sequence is TGTGCCTACCAGGGGGGAACGCCCTTCTATGGCTACACCTTC. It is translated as CAYQGGTPFYGYTF.

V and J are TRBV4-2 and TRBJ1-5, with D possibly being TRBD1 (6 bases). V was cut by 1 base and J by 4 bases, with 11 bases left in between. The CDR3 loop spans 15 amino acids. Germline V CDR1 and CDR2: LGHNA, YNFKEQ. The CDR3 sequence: CASSQANRANQPQHF. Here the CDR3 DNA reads TGTGCCAGCAGCCAAGCTAACAGGGCAAATCAGCCCCAGCATTTT.